This TCR beta chain was identified in a study of T-cell memory formation after mild COVID-19. Overall study context: TCR clusters were largely donor specific.

This CDR3 spans 13 amino acids. Trimming removed 6 bases from V and 4 bases from J, with 10 bases in between. TCRdb re-analysed the 5' RACE reads in MiXCR, keeping a single row per CDR3 protein. The sample contains some 120,000 distinct CDR3 sequences, about 6.5% of which appear only once. This clonotype showed up many times. This chain links TRBV12-3 or TRBV12-4 with TRBJ1-5; TRBD1 might be the D (5 bases). Source material: PBMCs or a T cell subset sorted from them (not recorded which). The clonotype comes from an adult woman who had mild COVID-19 (a few samples of this study predate the infection). Cell type and time point are not known. The chain's CDR3 is CASRGTGNQPQHF. For the CDR3, the DNA is TGTGCCAGCAGAGGGACGGGGAATCAGCCCCAGCATTTT.